These 17 T cell receptor beta chains were all obtained from the same sample, sequenced in a study of blood T cell repertoires in COVID-19. Here immunoSEQ multiplex PCR was the method, and the copy in TCRdb shows in-frame clones only, minus some. The sample contains over 50,000 clones, approximately 86% of which appear only once. Sequenced input: peripheral blood. The receptors were gathered from a human donor in a cohort sampled during active COVID-19.

The chain carries TRBV3-1 (or the pseudogene TRBV3-2) and TRBJ2-1; no clear D. Germline V CDR1 and CDR2: LGHDT, YNNKEL (reference sequence). The CDR3 totals 14 residues. Trimming took 0 bases from V and 4 from J, leaving 7 bases between them. The CDR3 DNA is TGTGCCAGCAGCCAAGACACTGTATACAATGAGCAGTTCTTC. Its protein product is CASSQDTVYNEQFF.

V usage is TRBV29-1 and J usage is TRBJ2-4, with 9 bases lining up with TRBD1. J lost 4 bases, V lost 4 bases, and 2 bases had no gene match. This CDR3 has 13 residues. Germline V gives CDR1 SQVTM, CDR2 ANQGSEA. The CDR3 reads CSVAGQGKNIQYF. The DNA of the CDR3 is TGCAGCGTTGCAGGACAGGGGAAAAACATTCAGTACTTC. The variable domain in full, completed from reference TRBV29-1 and TRBJ2-4, reads SAVISQKPSRDICQRGTSLTIQCQVDSQVTMMFWYRQQPGQSLTLIATANQGSEATYESGFVIDKFPISRPNLTFSTLTVSNMSPEDSSIYLCSVAGQGKNIQYFGAGTRLSVL.

The V gene is TRBV3-1 (or the pseudogene TRBV3-2), the J gene TRBJ2-1; D gene uncertain. Germline V gene sequence: CDR1 LGHDT, CDR2 YNNKEL (reference sequence). The CDR3 extends over 11 amino acids. Trimming took off 1 base at V and 12 bases at J, with 7 bases between the two ends. CDR3 amino acids: CASSQGRGQFF. In DNA, the CDR3 is TGTGCCAGCAGCCAAGGGAGAGGGCAGTTCTTC.

The J gene is TRBJ2-7, the V gene TRBV3-1 (or the pseudogene TRBV3-2); maybe TRBD2 (6 bases). Per germline, CDR1 LGHDT and CDR2 YNNKEL (reference sequence). This CDR3 comprises 14 residues. V was trimmed by 2 bases and J by 3 bases, leaving 11 bases between them. This chain's CDR3 is CASSQTGLGYEQYF. DNA of the CDR3: TGTGCCAGCAGCCAAACGGGACTCGGCTACGAGCAGTACTTC.

The chain carries TRBV7-2 and TRBJ2-7, with D hard to call. Trimming pared 1 base from V and 3 bases from J, leaving 7 bases between. Germline V gene lookup returns CDR1 SGHTA and CDR2 FQGNSA. The CDR3 totals 13 residues. The CDR3: CASSLVFGYEQYF. In nucleotides, the CDR3 is TGTGCCAGCAGCTTAGTATTCGGCTACGAGCAGTACTTC.

This sequence joins TRBV12-3 or TRBV12-4 and TRBJ2-4; D may be TRBD2 (5 bases). V lost 6 bases and J lost 12, with 12 bases in between. The CDR3 extends over 11 amino acids. CDR3 loop: CASSVRTAQYF. CDR3 nucleotide sequence: TGTGCCAGCAGCGTAAGGACTGCTCAGTACTTC.

This chain connects TRBV2 to TRBJ1-3; 8 bases line up with TRBD1. Unmatched junction bases numbered 12, after V lost 7 bases and J lost 1 base. CDR1 SNHLY and CDR2 FYNNEI come from the germline V gene. CDR3 length: 17 residues. CDR3 region: CASIWGAGGRSGNTIYF. The CDR3 DNA is TGTGCCAGCATCTGGGGGGCAGGGGGCCGGTCTGGAAACACCATATATTTT.

This sequence joins TRBV28 and TRBJ1-5; 9 bases agree with TRBD1. CDR3 length equals 14 residues. The germline V gene has CDR1 MDHEN and CDR2 SYDVKM. V gave up 6 bases and J gave up 0 bases; unmatched junction bases: 0. The CDR3 nucleotides are TGTGCCAGCAGGGACAGGGGTAGCAATCAGCCCCAGCATTTT. Residues: CASRDRGSNQPQHF.

The rearrangement joins TRBV10-1 to TRBJ2-3; no clear D gene. The CDR3 is 15 amino acids. Trimming took 0 bases from V and 5 from J, leaving 12 bases between them. CDR1 WNHNN and CDR2 SYGVQD come from the germline V gene (reference sequence). The CDR3 is CASSESGSSGDTQYF. The CDR3 nucleotides read TGCGCCAGCAGTGAGTCTGGTTCCTCAGGAGATACGCAGTATTTT.

This chain connects TRBV7-2 to TRBJ2-7; D may be TRBD2 (6 bases). The CDR3 is made up of 15 amino acids. Deletions cut 3 bases from V and 4 bases from J, with 16 bases between. Germline loops: CDR1 SGHTA, CDR2 FQGNSA. CDR3 DNA sequence: TGTGCCAGCAGCTTTCATCGGGGGTACCCTTACGAGCAGTACTTC. Residues: CASSFHRGYPYEQYF.

The rearrangement uses TRBV6-2 or TRBV6-3 and TRBJ2-7; 11 bases fit TRBD1. The J segment lost 5 bases and the V segment lost 1 base, leaving 1 base of the junction unmatched. CDR1 and CDR2 (germline): MNHEY, SVGEGT. The CDR3 contains 14 residues. The chain's CDR3 is CASSYWDRGNEQYF. CDR3 DNA sequence: TGTGCCAGCAGTTACTGGGACAGGGGGAACGAGCAGTACTTC.

This clone was seen ten or more times. The chain uses TRBV4-1 and TRBJ2-7; D perhaps matches TRBD2 (5 bases). Trimming pared 4 bases from V and 0 bases from J, leaving 7 bases between. In germline, CDR1 is MGHRA, CDR2 YSYEKL. This CDR3 contains 13 residues. CDR3 region: CASSPGSSYEQYF. The CDR3 DNA sequence: TGCGCCAGCAGCCCGGGGAGCTCCTACGAGCAGTACTTC.

The sample holds one count of this clone. V gene TRBV5-6 combines with J gene TRBJ2-1; tentative D call: TRBD1 (5 bases). The CDR3 runs to 10 residues. The germline CDR1 and CDR2 sequences are SGHDT and YYEEEE. CDR3 nucleotide sequence: TGTGTTACAGGTAACAATGAGCAGTTCTTC. Translating it yields CVTGNNEQFF. Full variable domain (rest looked up from reference TRBV5-6 and TRBJ2-1): DAGVTQSPTHLIKTRGQQVTLRCSPKSGHDTVSWYQQALGQGPQFIFQYYEEEERQRGNFPDRFSGHQFPNYSSELNVNALLLGDSALYLCVTGNNEQFFGPGTRLTVL.

The rearrangement joins TRBV5-1 to TRBJ2-7; 8 bases align to TRBD2. This CDR3 is built from 16 residues. Germline loops: CDR1 SGHRS, CDR2 YFSETQ. V was pared by 0 bases and J by 7 bases, with 12 bases of the junction left unmatched. The CDR3 reads CASSLARTGGPGEQYF. The CDR3 DNA sequence: TGCGCCAGCAGCTTGGCCAGAACGGGAGGGCCAGGGGAGCAGTACTTC.

This chain joins TRBV2 and TRBJ2-3; tentatively, D is TRBD2 (5 bases). The germline gives CDR1 SNHLY, CDR2 FYNNEI. CDR3 length: 14 amino acids. Trimming took off 6 bases at V and 1 base at J, with 11 bases between the two ends. The CDR3 loop reads CASSSDWGTDTQYF. The DNA for the CDR3 is TGTGCCAGCAGCTCGGACTGGGGCACAGATACGCAGTATTTT.

The chain links TRBV4-3 to TRBJ2-3; perhaps TRBD2 as D (6 bases). CDR1 and CDR2 from the germline V gene are LGHNA and YSLEER. Deletions cut 4 bases from V and 3 bases from J, with 11 bases between. The CDR3 length is 14 residues. The CDR3 bases are TGCGCCAGCAGCCGAAGGGACTCGACAGATACGCAGTATTTT. This sequence encodes CASSRRDSTDTQYF.

This sequence joins TRBV2 and TRBJ2-7; 7 bases align to TRBD1. This CDR3 comprises 13 residues. CDR1 SNHLY and CDR2 FYNNEI come from the germline V gene. J was trimmed by 6 bases and V by 8 bases; bases with no gene match: 10. CDR3 sequence reads: CASGKGQFSEQYF. CDR3 DNA sequence: TGTGCCAGCGGAAAGGGACAGTTCTCCGAGCAGTACTTC.